This T cell receptor beta chain is drawn from a study of spatial heterogeneity in lung cancer. This sample's time point: sample taken at primary tumor resection. The sequenced material consisted of unsorted whole RNA from tumor, nontumor lung or frozen PBMC. Overall study findings and caveats: In blood, ubiquitous expanded tumor TCRs appeared more at resection than follow-up.

Carried by each TCR cDNA molecule was a unique molecular identifier. Each CDR3 protein gets one entry after TCRdb re-called the 5' RACE reads with MiXCR. Of 24,000 or so distinct CDR3 sequences in the sample, 3% to 4% are singletons; the top ten hold 25% to 30%. This clonotype has at least ten counts. Its cognate antigen is unknown. Germline V gene sequence: CDR1 DFQATT, CDR2 SNEGSKA (reference sequence). The CDR3 has 16 residues. The J segment lost 1 base and the V segment lost 7 bases, leaving 10 bases of the junction unmatched. The chain combines TRBV20-1 with TRBJ2-1, with 10 positions matching TRBD1. The input for sequencing was PBMCs, taken at surgery. The origin of this receptor is a female donor with early-stage non-small cell lung cancer. The CDR3 DNA is TGCAGTGGTGTGGACAGGGGGACAAGTTCCTACAATGAGCAGTTCTTC. This gives the protein CSGVDRGTSSYNEQFF.